A selection of T cell receptor beta chains follows, all from one sample in a study of blood T cell repertoires in COVID-19. Here immunoSEQ multiplex PCR was the method, and the copy in TCRdb shows in-frame clones only, minus some. The sample contains about 400,000 clones, 88% of which appear only once. The specimen sequenced was PBMCs or T cells enriched from blood (not recorded which). These receptors all come from a woman between 35 and 50 years old with acute COVID-19. Both conserved end residues are part of each CDR3. A D gene is named only where the DNA matches it firmly. Only some rows state a clone size, as once, few, many or a class for expanded clones.

len: 15; d_gene: .; v_gene: TRBV4-1; abundance: .; j_gene: TRBJ2-1; CDR3aa: CASSQDLAGYNEQFF; CDR3nt: TGCGCCAGCAGCCAAGATCTGGCAGGGTACAATGAGCAGTTCTTC
len: 16; d_gene: TRBD1; v_gene: TRBV7-9; abundance: once; j_gene: TRBJ1-5; CDR3aa: CASSSLQGARIQPQHF; CDR3nt: TGTGCCAGCAGCTCGTTACAGGGGGCGCGGATTCAGCCCCAGCATTTT
len: 14; d_gene: .; v_gene: TRBV7-7; abundance: .; j_gene: TRBJ2-5; CDR3aa: CASSLTRRGETQYF; CDR3nt: TGTGCCAGCAGCTTAACCCGTAGGGGAGAGACCCAGTACTTC
len: 14; d_gene: .; v_gene: TRBV5-5; abundance: .; j_gene: TRBJ1-1; CDR3aa: CASSFRVGDTEAFF; CDR3nt: TGTGCCAGCAGCTTCCGGGTTGGAGACACTGAAGCTTTCTTT
len: 11; d_gene: .; v_gene: TRBV3-1/TRBV3-2; abundance: .; j_gene: TRBJ2-7; CDR3aa: CASSQGGEQYF; CDR3nt: TGTGCCAGCAGCCAAGGAGGAGAGCAGTACTTC
len: 12; d_gene: .; v_gene: TRBV28; abundance: few; j_gene: TRBJ1-3; CDR3aa: CASRFSGGAIYF; CDR3nt: TGTGCCAGCAGATTTAGCGGCGGCGCCATATATTTT
len: 16; d_gene: .; v_gene: TRBV2; abundance: few; j_gene: TRBJ1-3; CDR3aa: CASSGSLQVSGNTIYF; CDR3nt: TGTGCCAGCAGTGGATCGTTACAGGTGTCTGGAAACACCATATATTTT
len: 14; d_gene: .; v_gene: TRBV2; abundance: .; j_gene: TRBJ1-1; CDR3aa: CASMGTDYNTEAFF; CDR3nt: TGTGCCAGCATGGGCACGGACTACAACACTGAAGCTTTCTTT
len: 15; d_gene: .; v_gene: TRBV19; abundance: .; j_gene: TRBJ1-5; CDR3aa: CASSIEGESNQPQHF; CDR3nt: TGTGCCAGTAGTATTGAGGGGGAGAGCAATCAGCCCCAGCATTTT
len: 13; d_gene: TRBD1; v_gene: TRBV27; abundance: .; j_gene: TRBJ2-3; CDR3aa: CASSLDRADTQYF; CDR3nt: TGTGCCAGCAGTTTGGACAGGGCAGATACGCAGTATTTT
len: 14; d_gene: .; v_gene: TRBV19; abundance: .; j_gene: TRBJ2-6; CDR3aa: CASTLFTGANVLTF; CDR3nt: TGTGCCAGTACCCTGTTTACTGGGGCCAACGTCCTGACTTTC
len: 14; d_gene: .; v_gene: TRBV24-1; abundance: .; j_gene: TRBJ2-3; CDR3aa: CATSEATGTDTQYF; CDR3nt: TGTGCCACCAGTGAAGCCACAGGAACCGATACGCAGTATTTT
len: 14; d_gene: TRBD1; v_gene: TRBV2; abundance: .; j_gene: TRBJ1-4; CDR3aa: CASRATGVNEKLFF; CDR3nt: TGTGCCAGCAGGGCGACAGGGGTAAATGAAAAACTGTTTTTT
len: 14; d_gene: TRBD2; v_gene: TRBV10-3; abundance: .; j_gene: TRBJ2-3; CDR3aa: CAPGRDYPTDTQYF; CDR3nt: TGTGCCCCCGGGCGGGACTACCCCACAGATACGCAGTATTTT
len: 12; d_gene: TRBD1; v_gene: TRBV10-2; abundance: .; j_gene: TRBJ2-1; CDR3aa: CASGDRAREQFF; CDR3nt: TGCGCCAGCGGCGACAGGGCTCGTGAGCAGTTCTTC